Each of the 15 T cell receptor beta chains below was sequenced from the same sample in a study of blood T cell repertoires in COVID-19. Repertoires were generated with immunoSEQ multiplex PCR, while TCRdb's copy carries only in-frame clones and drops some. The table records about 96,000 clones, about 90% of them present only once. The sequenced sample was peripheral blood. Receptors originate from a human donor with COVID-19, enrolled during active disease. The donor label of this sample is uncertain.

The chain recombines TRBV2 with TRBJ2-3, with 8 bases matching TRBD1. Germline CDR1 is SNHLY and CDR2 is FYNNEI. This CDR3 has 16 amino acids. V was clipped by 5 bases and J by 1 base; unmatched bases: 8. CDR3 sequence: CASSRGTGWGTDTQYF. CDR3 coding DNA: TGTGCCAGCAGTCGGGGGACAGGTTGGGGCACAGATACGCAGTATTTT.

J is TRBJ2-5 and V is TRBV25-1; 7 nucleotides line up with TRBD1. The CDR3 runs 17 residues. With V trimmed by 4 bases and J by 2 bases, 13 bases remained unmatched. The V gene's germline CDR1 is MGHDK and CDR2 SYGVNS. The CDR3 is CASSVRRKGQPQETQYF. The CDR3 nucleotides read TGTGCCAGCAGTGTAAGGAGAAAGGGACAGCCTCAAGAGACCCAGTACTTC.

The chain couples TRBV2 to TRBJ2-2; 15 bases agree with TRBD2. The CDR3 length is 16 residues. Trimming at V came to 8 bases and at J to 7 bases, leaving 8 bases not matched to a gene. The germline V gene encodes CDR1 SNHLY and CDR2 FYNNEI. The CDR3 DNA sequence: TGTGCCAGCTCCCCCCGGACTAGCGGGGGGGTCGGGGAGCTGTTTTTT. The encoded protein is CASSPRTSGGVGELFF.

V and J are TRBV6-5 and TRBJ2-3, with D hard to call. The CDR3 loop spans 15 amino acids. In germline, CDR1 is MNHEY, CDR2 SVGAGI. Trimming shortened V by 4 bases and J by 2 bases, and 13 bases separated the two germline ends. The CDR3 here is CASSFSGSLTDTQYF. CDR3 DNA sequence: TGTGCCAGCAGTTTTTCAGGTTCCCTCACAGATACGCAGTATTTT.

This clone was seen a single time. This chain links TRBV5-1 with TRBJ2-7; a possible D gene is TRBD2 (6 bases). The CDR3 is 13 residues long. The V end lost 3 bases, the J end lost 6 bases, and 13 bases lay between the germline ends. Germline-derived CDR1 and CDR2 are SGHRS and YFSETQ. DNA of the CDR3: TGCGCCAGCAGCTCCGGGGGTCCGGGCGAGCAGTACTTC. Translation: CASSSGGPGEQYF.

For the CDR3, the DNA is TGTGCCAGCAGTCAACCACAGGACTACGAGCAGTACTTC. Encoded protein: CASSQPQDYEQYF. This sequence joins TRBV6-5 and TRBJ2-7; D may be TRBD1 (5 bases). V was trimmed by 5 bases and J by 3 bases, leaving 11 bases between them. The germline gives CDR1 MNHEY, CDR2 SVGAGI. CDR3 length: 13 amino acids.

The CDR3 sequence is CASSSSFGGESYEQYF. The CDR3 coding sequence is TGTGCCAGCAGCTCCTCCTTCGGGGGGGAGTCCTACGAGCAGTACTTC. This chain links TRBV11-2 with TRBJ2-7; TRBD2 matches at 8 bases. This CDR3 spans 16 amino acids. Trimming at V came to 4 bases and at J to 1 base, leaving 9 bases not matched to a gene. The germline V gene encodes CDR1 SGHAT and CDR2 FQNNGV.

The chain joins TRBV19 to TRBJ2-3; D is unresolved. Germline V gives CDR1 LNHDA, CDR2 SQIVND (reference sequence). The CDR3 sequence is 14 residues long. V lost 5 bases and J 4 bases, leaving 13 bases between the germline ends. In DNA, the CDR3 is TGTGCCAGTAGTTTCGACTTGCCCGCAGATACGCAGTATTTT. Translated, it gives CASSFDLPADTQYF.

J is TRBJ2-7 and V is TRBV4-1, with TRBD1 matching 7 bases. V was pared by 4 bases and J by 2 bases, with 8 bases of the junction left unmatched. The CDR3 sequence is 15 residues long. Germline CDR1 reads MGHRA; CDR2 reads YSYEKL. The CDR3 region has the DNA TGCGCCAGCAGCCCTACACAGGGGCTGACCTACGAGCAGTACTTC. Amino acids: CASSPTQGLTYEQYF.

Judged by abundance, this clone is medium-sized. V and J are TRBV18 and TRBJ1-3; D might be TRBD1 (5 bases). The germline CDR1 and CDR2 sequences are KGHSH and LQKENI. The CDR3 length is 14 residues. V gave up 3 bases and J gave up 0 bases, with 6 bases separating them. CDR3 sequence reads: CASSPGPSGNTIYF. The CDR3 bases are TGTGCCAGCTCACCGGGGCCCTCTGGAAACACCATATATTTT. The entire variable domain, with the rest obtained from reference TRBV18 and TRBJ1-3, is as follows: NAGVMQNPRHLVRRRGQEARLRCSPMKGHSHVYWYRQLPEEGLKFMVYLQKENIIDESGMPKERFSAEFPKEGPSILRIQQVVRGDSAAYFCASSPGPSGNTIYFGEGSWLTVV.

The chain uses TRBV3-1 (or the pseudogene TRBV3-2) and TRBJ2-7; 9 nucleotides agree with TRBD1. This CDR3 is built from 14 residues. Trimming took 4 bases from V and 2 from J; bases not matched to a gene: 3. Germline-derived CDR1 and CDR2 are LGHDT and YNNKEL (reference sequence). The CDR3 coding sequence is TGTGCCAGCAGCCTCCGGGACAGGGCCTACGAGCAGTACTTC. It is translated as CASSLRDRAYEQYF.

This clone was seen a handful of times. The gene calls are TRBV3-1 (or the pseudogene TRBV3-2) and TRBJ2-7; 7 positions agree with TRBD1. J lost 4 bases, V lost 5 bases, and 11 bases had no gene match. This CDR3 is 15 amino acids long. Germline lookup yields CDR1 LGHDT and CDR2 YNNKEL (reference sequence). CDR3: CASSETGTVSYEQYF. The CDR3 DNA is TGTGCCAGCAGCGAGACCGGGACAGTCAGTTACGAGCAGTACTTC.

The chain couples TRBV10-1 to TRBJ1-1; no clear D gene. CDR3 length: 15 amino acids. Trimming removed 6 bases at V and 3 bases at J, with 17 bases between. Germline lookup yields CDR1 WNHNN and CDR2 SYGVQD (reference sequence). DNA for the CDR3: TGCGCCAGCAGCCCCGGAGGGAGCCGCCACACTGAAGCTTTCTTT. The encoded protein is CASSPGGSRHTEAFF.

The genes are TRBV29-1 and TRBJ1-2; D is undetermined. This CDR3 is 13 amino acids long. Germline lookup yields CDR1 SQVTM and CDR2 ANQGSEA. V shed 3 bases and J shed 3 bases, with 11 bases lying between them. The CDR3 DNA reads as TGCAGCGTTGATGCAGGCCCCTACTATGGCTACACCTTC. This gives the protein CSVDAGPYYGYTF.

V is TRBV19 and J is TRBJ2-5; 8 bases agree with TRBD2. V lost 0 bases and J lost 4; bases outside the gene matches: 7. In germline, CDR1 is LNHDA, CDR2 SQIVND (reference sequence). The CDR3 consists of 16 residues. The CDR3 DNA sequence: TGTGCCAGTAGTATAGATACGGGGGGGCCTGTAGAGACCCAGTACTTC. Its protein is CASSIDTGGPVETQYF.